This is a list of T cell receptor beta chains from one sample in a study of blood T cells in healthy people across ages. TCRdb re-analysed the 5' RACE reads in MiXCR, keeping a single row per CDR3 protein. Among about 750,000 distinct CDR3 sequences listed, about 55% were seen once. The sequenced material came from blood. The source of these receptors is an elderly man in good health. The CDR3 runs from the conserved cysteine through the conserved F or W. Expanded clones get a size class; other rows say once, few or many, or leave the size out.

v_gene,abundance,j_gene,CDR3aa
TRBV20-1,few,TRBJ2-1,CSARDDGGRANNEQFF
TRBV28,once,TRBJ2-7,CASSSPETSGTYEQYF
TRBV27,-,-,CASSGDSGIASHEQYF
TRBV7-2,-,TRBJ2-7,CASSLIAGGPRYEQYF
TRBV3-1,-,TRBJ1-6,CASSLHPEYGNSPLHF
TRBV28,-,TRBJ1-2,CASSGLTFTNYGYTF
TRBV18,-,TRBJ2-4,CASSQTPGTSDNIQYF
TRBV4-2,-,TRBJ2-7,CASSQVLAGASPYEQYF
TRBV6-2/TRBV6-3,-,TRBJ2-7,CASSYMGTNYEQYF
TRBV11-2,-,TRBJ2-7,CASSLVAGAPYEQYF
TRBV7-9,-,TRBJ2-1,CASSFGALRGGEQFF
TRBV10-2,-,TRBJ2-2,CASSEFNTGELFF
TRBV6-1,-,TRBJ2-4,CANSEFLGGNGKNIQYF
TRBV7-9,-,TRBJ1-4,CVSSFSGGGANEKLFF
TRBV7-9,-,TRBJ1-2,CASSLLDRDGYTF
TRBV28,-,TRBJ2-2,CASSLDRGVGELFF
TRBV7-3,few,TRBJ2-3,CASSLRSADRATQYF
TRBV3-1,-,TRBJ2-1,CASSQETSGSWDEQFF
TRBV5-1,-,TRBJ1-4,CASSSPGTGGREKLFF
TRBV7-9,-,TRBJ2-1,CASSESLAANEQFF
TRBV10-3,-,TRBJ2-5,CAISESIQETQYF
TRBV10-3,many,TRBJ2-3,CAISAGITGDRYAYF
TRBV25-1,few,TRBJ1-4,CASSGGAEKLFF
TRBV27,-,TRBJ2-3,CASSLKAGTTNRRYAYF
TRBV5-1,-,-,CASSQSGSGENIQYF
TRBV7-3,-,TRBJ2-5,CASARTSGGYQETQYF
TRBV7-2,-,TRBJ2-5,CAAGAGRETQYF
TRBV10-3,-,TRBJ1-1,CAIRPGGQTTEAFF
TRBV4-1,-,TRBJ2-1,CASSVGGAGSDNEQFF
TRBV6-1,-,TRBJ1-2,CASSAITNYGYTF
TRBV2,-,TRBJ1-5,CASQGDSSNQPQHF
TRBV10-2,once,TRBJ2-1,CASSPREEREQFF
TRBV20-1,-,TRBJ2-7,CSARGDRVFSYEQYF
TRBV2,few,TRBJ2-3,CASKGEGTDTQYF
TRBV12-3/TRBV12-4,-,-,CASSLVGLAGGSSYNEQYF